The 16 T cell receptor beta chains listed next were all sequenced from one sample in a study of technical replicates of blood from several donors. Measured with immunoSEQ multiplex PCR; TCRdb has only the in-frame clones, and not every one. The sample contains roughly 70,000 clones, more than 90% of which appear only once. The sample consisted of PBMCs. These receptors were collected from a human donor in good health. Some clones in this sample may be carry-over from other donors' samples.

The chain carries TRBV23-1 and TRBJ1-1; the D gene is possibly TRBD1 (6 bases). TRBV23-1 is classed as an ORF, of uncertain function. V was pared by 2 bases and J by 7 bases, with 11 bases between. The CDR3 is made up of 13 amino acids. For the CDR3, the DNA is TGCGCCAGCAGTCAAGAGACAGGATGTGAAGCTTTCTTT. This encodes CASSQETGCEAFF.

V is TRBV5-1 and J is TRBJ2-4; possible D gene TRBD1, 6 bases. CDR3 size: 18 residues. The germline CDR1 and CDR2 sequences are SGHRS and YFSETQ. Trimming took off 4 bases at V and 2 bases at J, with 22 bases between the two ends. The chain's CDR3 is CASSEKGNRVLTKNIQYF. The CDR3 region has the DNA TGCGCCAGCAGCGAAAAAGGGAACAGGGTCCTAACCAAAAACATTCAGTACTTC.

The rearrangement joins TRBV10-3 to TRBJ2-1, with TRBD2 matching over 8 bases. V gave up 6 bases and J gave up 8 bases; unmatched junction bases: 3. The germline V gene has CDR1 ENHRY and CDR2 SYGVKD. The CDR3 has 12 residues. The CDR3 sequence is CAIRTSGDEQFF. DNA of the CDR3: TGTGCCATCAGAACTAGCGGCGATGAGCAGTTCTTC.

V and J are TRBV7-8 and TRBJ2-7, with 13 bases aligning to TRBD2. The V and J ends lost 5 bases and 4 bases, in that order; junction bases with no gene match: 5. Germline V CDR1 and CDR2: SGHVS, FQNEAQ. The CDR3 totals 15 residues. CDR3 DNA sequence: TGTGCCAGCAGCACATGGACTAGCGGGGGATACGAGCAGTACTTC. Its protein product is CASSTWTSGGYEQYF.

The chain is built from TRBV6-1 and TRBJ2-1, with D maybe TRBD1 (5 bases). This CDR3 has 13 residues. Germline-derived CDR1 and CDR2 are MNHNS and SASEGT. V was pared by 2 bases and J by 4 bases, with 6 bases between. The CDR3 loop is CASSEQGYNEQFF. The CDR3 nucleotides are TGTGCCAGCAGTGAACAGGGTTACAATGAGCAGTTCTTC.

The rearrangement links TRBV30 to TRBJ2-4; 14 positions agree with TRBD2. After removal of 6 bases from V and 4 bases from J, the junction contained 5 bases not matched to a gene. CDR3 length equals 15 residues. Germline V gives CDR1 GTSNPN, CDR2 SVGIG (reference sequence). This CDR3 reads CACGTSGSWKNIQYF. The DNA of the CDR3 is TGTGCCTGCGGGACTAGCGGGAGTTGGAAAAACATTCAGTACTTC.

V usage is TRBV7-8 and J usage is TRBJ1-5; tentatively, D is TRBD1 (5 bases). CDR1 SGHVS and CDR2 FQNEAQ come from the germline V gene. V lost 4 bases, J lost 3 bases, and 13 bases lay in between. The CDR3 sequence is 15 residues long. The CDR3 sequence: CASSSTDRNNQPQHF. The CDR3 DNA is TGTGCCAGCAGCTCGACCGACAGAAACAATCAGCCCCAGCATTTT.

The rearrangement links TRBV4-1 to TRBJ2-3; 7 bases agree with TRBD1. The ends lost 10 bases at V and 7 bases at J; junction bases unmatched: 8. There are 12 residues in the CDR3. In germline, CDR1 is MGHRA, CDR2 YSYEKL. The CDR3 is CATKGGPNTQYF. Here the CDR3 DNA reads TGCGCCACCAAAGGGGGCCCAAATACGCAGTATTTT.

The chain links TRBV15 to TRBJ2-2, with D hard to call. The CDR3 extends over 12 amino acids. V lost 0 bases to trimming and J lost 6 bases, with 2 bases between them. Germline V gene data show CDR1 as LNHNV and CDR2 as YYDKDF (reference sequence). This CDR3 is CATSRDAGELFF. In DNA, the CDR3 is TGTGCCACCAGCAGAGACGCCGGGGAGCTGTTTTTT.

J is TRBJ1-2 and V is TRBV19; D unresolved. The germline V gene encodes CDR1 LNHDA and CDR2 SQIVND (reference sequence). The CDR3 totals 15 residues. Trimming removed 7 bases at V and 2 bases at J, with 17 bases between. As DNA, the CDR3 is TGTGCCAGTACCCAAGGAGGGTCTCTAAACTATGGCTACACCTTC. It codes for CASTQGGSLNYGYTF.

The V gene is TRBV9, the J gene TRBJ1-4; 7 bases map to TRBD1. The CDR3 sequence is 15 residues long. Germline V gene lookup returns CDR1 SGDLS and CDR2 YYNGEE. J lost 3 bases, V lost 4 bases, and 6 bases had no gene match. CDR3 loop: CASSNRQGANEKLFF. Here the CDR3 DNA reads TGTGCCAGCAGCAACAGACAGGGTGCTAATGAAAAACTGTTTTTT.

In its sample, this clone was seen once. The gene calls are TRBV7-8 and TRBJ2-1, with D perhaps TRBD2 (6 bases). Trimming cost V 5 bases and J 3 bases, with 17 bases left between them. The CDR3 extends over 16 amino acids. CDR1 and CDR2 from the germline V gene are SGHVS and FQNEAQ. CDR3 sequence: CASSLGTQAFYNEQFF. The CDR3 DNA reads as TGTGCCAGCAGCCTCGGGACTCAAGCCTTCTACAATGAGCAGTTCTTC.

V is TRBV10-3 and J is TRBJ1-2, with TRBD1 matching 8 bases. CDR1 is ENHRY and CDR2 is SYGVKD in the germline V gene. This CDR3 is 14 amino acids long. V shed 4 bases, J shed 4 bases, and the junction held 5 bases outside the gene matches. The CDR3 DNA sequence: TGTGCCATCAGTGGGACAGGGTCAGGCTATGGCTACACCTTC. Its translation is CAISGTGSGYGYTF.

The chain uses TRBV5-1 and TRBJ2-2; 7 positions agree with TRBD2. Germline V lookup: CDR1 SGHRS, CDR2 YFSETQ. V lost 3 bases to trimming and J lost 5 bases; unmatched junction nucleotides: 16. CDR3 length: 18 amino acids. CDR3 in DNA: TGCGCCAGCAGCTCCACCCTAGCGGCCACGAGGACGACCGGGGAGCTGTTTTTT. Translated: CASSSTLAATRTTGELFF.

The V and J genes are TRBV30 and TRBJ2-5; 12 nucleotides align to TRBD2. With V trimmed by 3 bases and J by 2 bases, 4 bases remained unmatched. The germline gives CDR1 GTSNPN, CDR2 SVGIG (reference sequence). The CDR3 has 15 amino acids. CDR3 loop: CAWRRTSGVQETQYF. CDR3 in DNA: TGTGCCTGGAGGAGGACTAGCGGGGTACAAGAGACCCAGTACTTC.

J is TRBJ2-5 and V is TRBV6-5; 7 bases line up with TRBD1. CDR3 length equals 15 residues. The J segment lost 7 bases and the V segment lost 6 bases, leaving 14 bases of the junction unmatched. In germline, CDR1 is MNHEY, CDR2 SVGAGI. CDR3 in amino acids: CASRERTGPFATQYF. CDR3 sequence (DNA): TGTGCCAGCAGAGAACGGACAGGTCCGTTTGCGACCCAGTACTTC.